This T cell receptor (beta chain) appears in the sequencing data of a study of blood T cell repertoires in COVID-19. Study-level information: Sites across the United States, Italy and Spain contributed samples from acute and convalescent COVID-19. Sources were T cells, B-cell-depleted T cells, or PBMCs; the material itself was cDNA or gDNA.

V lost 4 bases to trimming and J lost 1 base, with 7 bases between them. The CDR3 is 12 residues long. CDR1 and CDR2 (germline): SQVTM, ANQGSEA. Under the authors' procedure: Reference gene primer amplification gave nucleated cell count estimates. Here immunoSEQ multiplex PCR was the method, and the copy in TCRdb shows in-frame clones only, minus some. V and J calls and clone size are as listed in that table; D and trimming were resolved from the DNA. The sample includes approximately 190,000 clones, almost 85% of them seen just once. This clone appeared a few times. The gene calls are TRBV29-1 and TRBJ1-2; D call uncertain. This clonotype was sampled from a human donor with acute or convalescent COVID-19. The donor label of this sample is uncertain. Source material: peripheral blood. The CDR3 DNA reads as TGCAGCGTTGCGCGAAGTAACTATGGCTACACCTTC. Protein product: CSVARSNYGYTF.